A single sample gave rise to the 27 T cell receptor beta chains below, sequenced in a study of spatial heterogeneity in lung cancer. The time point denotes: sample taken at primary tumor resection. Researchers sequenced whole RNA taken from tumor, nontumor lung or frozen PBMC without sorting. One entry per CDR3 protein results from TCRdb running MiXCR on the 5' RACE reads. The sample contains roughly 5,000 distinct CDR3 sequences, about a sixth of which appear only once. The material sequenced was PBMCs, taken at surgery. These receptors all stem from a male donor with early-stage non-small cell lung cancer.

This clonotype was observed a few times. V and J are TRBV11-2 and TRBJ1-1; 7 bases line up with TRBD1. The germline V gene has CDR1 SGHAT and CDR2 FQNNGV. The CDR3 spans 15 residues. The trim removed 5 bases at V and 5 bases at J, leaving 11 bases unmatched. This chain's CDR3 is CASSGYRGINTEAFF. Written as DNA, the CDR3 is TGTGCCAGCAGCGGATACAGGGGAATCAATACTGAAGCTTTCTTT.

This clonotype is judged medium-sized (0.01 to 0.1%). The gene calls are TRBV20-1 and TRBJ2-3, with TRBD2 matching 12 bases. The CDR3 spans 15 residues. In germline, CDR1 is DFQATT, CDR2 SNEGSKA (reference sequence). J lost 3 bases, V lost 2 bases, and 3 bases had no gene match. Here the CDR3 reads CSARSLAGGTDTQYF. CDR3 nucleotide sequence: TGCAGTGCTAGAAGTCTAGCGGGGGGGACAGATACGCAGTATTTT.

This clonotype is judged medium-sized (0.01 to 0.1%). The chain recombines TRBV20-1 with TRBJ1-3; D remains unclear. This CDR3 has 13 amino acids. The germline V gene has CDR1 DFQATT and CDR2 SNEGSKA (reference sequence). Between the trimmed V and J ends, which lost 3 bases and 0 bases, there was a span of 6 bases. CDR3 amino acids: CSARDPSGNTIYF. CDR3 bases: TGCAGTGCTAGGGACCCCTCTGGAAACACCATATATTTT.

This clonotype is labeled medium-sized (0.01 to 0.1%). The genes are TRBV5-5 and TRBJ2-6, with 8 nucleotides matching TRBD1. The CDR3 runs to 19 residues. The V and J ends lost 8 bases and 2 bases, in that order; junction bases with no gene match: 18. Germline V gene lookup returns CDR1 SGHKS and CDR2 YYEKEE (reference sequence). CDR3 sequence (DNA): TGTGCCAGTAGAAACCTGGGACAGGTCCTCGGCACTGGGGCCAACGTCCTGACTTTC. Translation gives CASRNLGQVLGTGANVLTF.

The chain carries TRBV6-2 or TRBV6-3 and TRBJ2-7; the D gene is possibly TRBD2 (5 bases). The germline CDR1 and CDR2 sequences are MNHEY and SVGEGT. The CDR3 has 13 amino acids. V was pared by 10 bases and J by 2 bases, with 15 bases between. The CDR3 loop is CAIHTEGTYEQYF. CDR3 nucleotide sequence: TGTGCCATCCATACAGAGGGTACCTACGAGCAGTACTTC.

The rearrangement uses TRBV14 and TRBJ2-3; possibly TRBD1 for D (5 bases). CDR1 is SGHDN and CDR2 is FVKESK in the germline V gene. Trimming stripped 2 bases from V and 1 base from J, with 13 bases between. This CDR3 comprises 16 residues. The CDR3 loop is CASSQNLDRRTDTQYF. The CDR3 region has the DNA TGTGCCAGCAGCCAAAATCTCGACAGACGCACAGATACGCAGTATTTT.

Relative to its sample, this clonotype is medium-sized. The chain combines TRBV6-5 with TRBJ2-2; 10 nucleotides line up with TRBD1. Germline lookup yields CDR1 MNHEY and CDR2 SVGAGI. The CDR3 totals 16 residues. The J segment lost 6 bases and the V segment lost 2 bases, leaving 6 bases of the junction unmatched. For the CDR3, the DNA is TGTGCCAGCAGTTACGTGACAGGGGGCAAGGCCGGGGAGCTGTTTTTT. It specifies CASSYVTGGKAGELFF.

By share, this clonotype counts as medium-sized. This chain joins TRBV12-3 or TRBV12-4 and TRBJ2-2; unclear D gene. V was trimmed by 8 bases and J by 1 base, leaving 11 bases between them. The CDR3 consists of 14 residues. As DNA, the CDR3 is TGTGCCAGCTGCCAGTACTGGAACACCGGGGAGCTGTTTTTT. This sequence encodes CASCQYWNTGELFF.

This clonotype has a handful of counts. The chain carries TRBV18 and TRBJ2-7, with no clear D. Germline CDR1 reads KGHSH; CDR2 reads LQKENI. The CDR3 is 14 amino acids. The ends were cut back, 3 bases at V and 2 bases at J, with 11 bases in the middle. The CDR3 DNA follows: TGTGCCAGCTCACCGGACCTGCAGGCCTACGAGCAGTACTTC. It translates to CASSPDLQAYEQYF. The full variable domain, in which reference TRBV18 and TRBJ2-7 provide the parts outside the CDR3, is NAGVMQNPRHLVRRRGQEARLRCSPMKGHSHVYWYRQLPEEGLKFMVYLQKENIIDESGMPKERFSAEFPKEGPSILRIQQVVRGDSAAYFCASSPDLQAYEQYFGPGTRLTVT.

V gene TRBV7-2 combines with J gene TRBJ2-2; TRBD1 matches at 9 bases. V lost 6 bases and J lost 3; bases outside the gene matches: 14. The CDR3 loop spans 18 amino acids. The germline V gene encodes CDR1 SGHTA and CDR2 FQGNSA. The chain's CDR3 is CASSTTRPWDRDTGELFF. CDR3 DNA: TGTGCCAGCAGTACTACCCGCCCGTGGGACAGGGACACCGGGGAGCTGTTTTTT.

This clonotype ranks as medium-sized. The chain is built from TRBV27 and TRBJ2-7; the match to TRBD1 covers 11 bases. V was pared by 0 bases and J by 3 bases, with 7 bases of the junction left unmatched. CDR1 is MNHEY and CDR2 is SMNVEV in the germline V gene (reference sequence). CDR3 length: 17 amino acids. CDR3: CASSLSFRGTGGYEQYF. DNA for the CDR3: TGTGCCAGCAGTTTATCGTTTCGGGGGACAGGGGGCTACGAGCAGTACTTC.

This clonotype is deemed medium-sized. The V gene is TRBV27, the J gene TRBJ2-1; TRBD2 is a possible D gene (5 bases). The length of the CDR3 is 12 residues. Deletions cut 3 bases from V and 8 bases from J, with 8 bases between. Per the germline V gene, CDR1 is MNHEY and CDR2 is SMNVEV (reference sequence). CDR3: CASSLVGDEQFF. The CDR3 DNA is TGTGCCAGCAGTTTGGTGGGAGATGAGCAGTTCTTC.

There are many counts of this clonotype. The chain recombines TRBV24-1 with TRBJ1-1; 12 bases agree with TRBD1. Germline V gene sequence: CDR1 KGHDR, CDR2 SFDVKD. The CDR3 is 16 residues long. V shed 3 bases and J 3 bases; nucleotides not matched to a gene: 4. CDR3 sequence (DNA): TGTGCCACCAGTGATGGGGACAGGGGGCGGGACACTGAAGCTTTCTTT. Translated, it gives CATSDGDRGRDTEAFF.

This clonotype is labeled medium-sized. This chain links TRBV7-3 with TRBJ2-7; TRBD2 agrees at 8 bases. The V gene end was trimmed by 8 bases and the J gene end by 1 base; junction bases not matched to a gene: 13. Germline V gives CDR1 SGHTA, CDR2 FQGTGA. The CDR3 runs to 16 residues. CDR3 residues: CASSPGGTRGSYEQYF. The CDR3 region has the DNA TGTGCCAGCTCCCCGGGGGGGACAAGAGGGTCCTACGAGCAGTACTTC.

This clonotype counts as medium-sized. This chain links TRBV6-2 or TRBV6-3 with TRBJ1-1, with D uncertain. Germline CDR1 is MNHEY and CDR2 is SVGEGT. V was pared by 3 bases and J by 4 bases, with 9 bases between. There are 13 residues in the CDR3. CDR3 sequence (DNA): TGTGCCAGCAGTTATGGCAGTACCACTGAAGCTTTCTTT. Translation: CASSYGSTTEAFF.

By proportion, this clonotype is medium-sized (0.01 to 0.1%). V and J are TRBV29-1 and TRBJ2-5; 8 nucleotides match TRBD2. With 2 bases clipped from V and 4 bases from J, the junction kept 6 bases outside the gene matches. Germline CDR1 is SQVTM and CDR2 is ANQGSEA. The CDR3 contains 14 residues. The CDR3 sequence is CSVEMSGGAETQYF. CDR3 DNA: TGCAGCGTTGAAATGTCCGGGGGGGCAGAGACCCAGTACTTC.

The chain couples TRBV6-2 or TRBV6-3 to TRBJ1-2, with TRBD1 matching 9 bases. Looked up from germline, CDR1 is MNHEY and CDR2 is SVGEGT. V was clipped by 4 bases and J by 5 bases; unmatched bases: 8. This CDR3 has 15 residues. In DNA form, the CDR3 reads TGTGCCAGCAGTTCCGGACAGGGGACATGGTATGGCTACACCTTC. It specifies CASSSGQGTWYGYTF.

This clonotype was picked up a small number of times. The CDR3 reads CASSGRNQPQHF. The CDR3 DNA sequence: TGTGCCAGCAGCGGGAGAAATCAGCCCCAGCATTTT. This chain uses TRBV3-1 with TRBJ1-5; D unclear. The CDR3 contains 12 residues. V shed 5 bases and J shed 4 bases, with 6 bases lying between them. Germline loops: CDR1 LGHDT, CDR2 YNNKEL (reference sequence). Drawing the rest from reference TRBV3-1 and TRBJ1-5, the complete variable domain is DTAVSQTPKYLVTQMGNDKSIKCEQNLGHDTMYWYKQDSKKFLKIMFSYNNKELIINETVPNRFSPKSPDKAHLNLHINSLELGDSAVYFCASSGRNQPQHFGDGTRLSIL.

By proportion, this clonotype is medium-sized (0.01 to 0.1%). The chain links TRBV6-2 or TRBV6-3 to TRBJ2-7; maybe TRBD1 (5 bases). This CDR3 comprises 13 residues. Germline V gene lookup returns CDR1 MNHEY and CDR2 SVGEGT. Between the trimmed V and J ends, which lost 7 bases and 2 bases, there was a span of 12 bases. The CDR3 reads CASKATATYEQYF. For the CDR3, the DNA is TGTGCCAGCAAAGCGACAGCGACCTACGAGCAGTACTTC.

By sample fraction, this clonotype is medium-sized. This chain uses TRBV3-1 with TRBJ2-1; D might be TRBD1 (6 bases). Germline lookup yields CDR1 LGHDT and CDR2 YNNKEL (reference sequence). The V end lost 6 bases, the J end lost 13 bases, and 13 bases lay between the germline ends. The CDR3 is made up of 11 amino acids. The CDR3 protein is CASRLTGKQFF. The CDR3 DNA is TGTGCCAGCAGACTAACAGGGAAACAGTTCTTC.

This clonotype has more than one count but fewer than ten. The chain carries TRBV10-3 and TRBJ1-1, with D unclear. V shed 3 bases and J shed 6 bases, with 17 bases lying between them. There are 15 residues in the CDR3. CDR1 ENHRY and CDR2 SYGVKD come from the germline V gene. The CDR3 region has the DNA TGTGCCATCAGTGAACCGACAAAAGGGAGCCCTGAAGCTTTCTTT. The encoded protein is CAISEPTKGSPEAFF.

This clonotype was seen many times. The chain carries TRBV4-1 and TRBJ2-7; D uncertain. Germline CDR1 is MGHRA and CDR2 is YSYEKL. Trimming pared 1 base from V and 0 bases from J, leaving 10 bases between. CDR3 size: 15 residues. CDR3 loop: CASSQAGRLSYEQYF. CDR3 nucleotides: TGCGCCAGCAGCCAAGCGGGCAGACTCTCCTACGAGCAGTACTTC.

This clonotype qualifies as medium-sized. V is TRBV20-1 and J is TRBJ2-3; possible D gene TRBD1, 6 bases. The V gene lost 6 bases and the J gene lost 5 bases, with 18 bases spanning the gap. Germline assignment: CDR1 DFQATT and CDR2 SNEGSKA (reference sequence). The CDR3 is made up of 14 amino acids. CDR3 in DNA: TGCAGTGCAACGCAAGTGGGGGCCGGAGATACGCAGTATTTT. Protein: CSATQVGAGDTQYF.

This clonotype was seen only a few times. This chain uses TRBV7-6 with TRBJ2-1; D unclear. CDR3 length equals 13 residues. Per the germline V gene, CDR1 is SGHVS and CDR2 is FNYEAQ. Trimming removed 1 base from V and 5 bases from J, with 6 bases in between. Written as DNA, the CDR3 is TGTGCCAGCAGCTTAGGACGCAACAATGAGCAGTTCTTC. This encodes CASSLGRNNEQFF.

The table lists this clonotype with many counts. The chain has TRBV14 and TRBJ2-3, with TRBD2 as a possible D gene (5 bases). Germline CDR1 is SGHDN and CDR2 is FVKESK. Trimming left V 3 bases short and J 2 bases short, with 12 bases between. The CDR3 is 15 amino acids. The CDR3 loop is CASSQGEVTTDTQYF. The CDR3 DNA reads as TGTGCCAGCAGCCAGGGAGAGGTAACCACAGATACGCAGTATTTT.

This chain uses TRBV9 with TRBJ2-7; possibly TRBD2 for D (5 bases). The CDR3 runs 15 residues. V lost 4 bases to trimming and J lost 4 bases, with 18 bases between them. The germline V gene encodes CDR1 SGDLS and CDR2 YYNGEE. The CDR3 protein is CASSSVGRGSYEQYF. CDR3 nucleotides: TGTGCCAGCAGCTCCGTGGGGAGAGGTAGTTACGAGCAGTACTTC. The whole variable domain, filled in from reference TRBV9 and TRBJ2-7, reads DSGVTQTPKHLITATGQRVTLRCSPRSGDLSVYWYQQSLDQGLQFLIQYYNGEERAKGNILERFSAQQFPDLHSELNLSSLELGDSALYFCASSSVGRGSYEQYFGPGTRLTVT.

By share of the sample, this clonotype is medium-sized. The chain links TRBV2 to TRBJ1-1; D perhaps matches TRBD1 (5 bases). Germline values: CDR1 SNHLY, CDR2 FYNNEI. The CDR3 is 16 residues long. V was clipped by 5 bases and J by 8 bases, with 24 bases between them. CDR3 in amino acids: CASSIQSLRQTKEAFF. The CDR3 nucleotides read TGTGCCAGCAGTATACAATCCTTAAGACAGACTAAGGAAGCTTTCTTT.